The source of this T cell receptor beta chain is a study of cytomegalovirus exposure and HLA in healthy donors (dated by TCRdb to about 2017). Study-wide context: In an earlier analysis of roughly 590 of the donors, 276 Gb of sequence data and 120 million or so unique TCR beta sequences from roughly 190 million T cells were reported. Donor age, sex, ethnicity and CMV serostatus were collected together with the repertoire data. Besides the first cohort of roughly 700 subjects, a separate validation cohort made up of roughly 120 different subjects was used. Rather than drawing on any new phenotypic data, the later analysis identified candidate immune exposures from TCR beta sequences and the way those sequences occurred across donors. To predict cytomegalovirus infection status, the study brought together high-throughput TCR immunosequencing, statistical association of individual TCRs with disease status, and machine learning. A later genetic analysis used genome-wide SNP genotypes for about 60% of the 666 donors, treating that subset as a discovery cohort. A later analysis re-analyzed previously published TCR beta repertoires from several hundred donors and added high-resolution HLA genotyping to study TCR occurrence patterns. Several DR-DQ haplotypes were treated as single units for association and clustering because of strong linkage in the cohort. HLA typing covered class I and class II loci at four-digit resolution. The study aimed to test whether cataloging public T cell receptors could reveal signatures of past pathogen exposure. Of the roughly 390 genotyped donors, over 70% fell in the genetic ancestry cluster associated with self-reported Caucasian donors. Roughly 300 gigabases of sequencing data and approximately 92 million unique TCR sequences made up an early release that covered 500 to 650 HLA-typed donors. In an earlier analysis of more than 550 of the donors, high-throughput TCR beta sequencing was used to judge whether each TCR beta V gene segment behaved as functional or pseudogenic. All discovery cohort repertoires had been generated on a single sequencing platform. Typing coverage varied by locus: roughly 629-640 donors for A, B, C, DRB1 and DQB1; under 550 for DQA1; 606 for DPA1; roughly 450 for DPB1. The study used immunosequencing to profile the T cell repertoires of some 600 subjects and linked those repertoires to cytomegalovirus serostatus. Among around 400 genotyped donors of the cohort, an average of around 240,000 unique TCR beta nucleotide sequences were sequenced per donor, around 20% of them non-productive. General study outcomes and caveats: According to a later analysis, TCR association rates differed among HLA loci, with DRB1 alleles showing the most associated TCRs and HLA-C alleles showing the fewest. About 15 rarely observed V segments, including chromosome 9 orphons, were excluded from the earlier analysis of about 500 of the donors because counts were too low. A total of around 150 TCR beta chains were listed by the study as associated with cytomegalovirus. Some IMGT-functional V segments, including TRBV6-2 and TRBV6-3, could not be told apart with the 87-base-pair reads, so those segments were excluded. Because HLA typing was missing for some donors at each locus, association tests included only the typed subset. A later genetic analysis associated a missense DCLRE1C variant with V-gene and J-gene trimming of TCR beta chains, and an independent cohort replicated the association. CMV serostatus was the only immune exposure information available for the cohort. Assigning TCR associations to individual alleles was difficult when HLA alleles, especially DR and DQ, strongly co-occurred. Most CMV-associated TCR beta chains appeared to be HLA-restricted in a later analysis, and the HLA associations seemed to be driven largely by CMV exposure. Compared with equally common non-associated chains, HLA-associated TCR beta chains in a later analysis were more clonally expanded and had lower generation probabilities. The sequencing pipeline was judged likely to have produced a cluster of highly shared sequence variants as a technical artifact. In vitro tests confirmed that a few of the cytomegalovirus-associated TCR beta chains recognize cytomegalovirus antigens. The presence/absence analyses assumed that sequencing depth was roughly uniform across donors, and that assumption may not be true. Correlated functional status among segregating V segments might reflect linkage disequilibrium, but an unknown experimental factor could not be ruled out. In a later analysis, about 16,000 TCR beta sequences were associated with specific HLA alleles at a false discovery rate of 0.05. Most TCR sequences were seen in very few donors, while some public TCRs were found in many individuals. Cytomegalovirus status was reported to be diagnosed by the classifier with high specificity and sensitivity in both the original and validation cohorts. A further reported finding was that TCR beta sequences accurately predicted the HLA-A and HLA-B alleles for most subjects in the first cohort. Only TCR beta chains were sequenced in this cohort, and the absence of alpha or paired-chain data limited detectable features. According to a later analysis, parvovirus B19, influenza, CMV and Epstein-Barr virus appeared linked to several top co-occurrence clusters. A later genetic analysis reported fewer N-insertions in productive TCRs among donors in an Asian-associated ancestry cluster than the roughly 700-donor mean. In an earlier analysis of over 550 of the donors, most TCR beta V segments were observed in productive rearrangements about 87% or about 30% of the time, broadly matching IMGT annotations. It was suggested by the authors that the approach could potentially be generalized to other disease states and immunological phenotypes.

The method was the immunoSEQ multiplex PCR assay. For the multiplex PCR, a mixture combining 60 forward primers for TCR Vbeta segments and 13 reverse primers for TCR Jbeta segments was used. A multiplex PCR assay on genomic DNA amplified the CDR3 region of rearranged TCR beta genes. The amplified TCR beta libraries were sequenced on the Illumina HiSeq System as 87-base-pair reads. From the authors' description of their analysis: A later analysis counted 65 million to 90 million unique TCR beta chains across the 650 to 800 repertoires, and around 12 million of these chains were shared by at least two donors. Raw reads were error-corrected and collapsed into unique sequences by a nearest-neighbor algorithm in which closely related sequences were merged to remove PCR and sequencing errors. V, D and J gene segments were assigned by aligning CDR3 sequences to IMGT reference sequences. For a sequence to be retained, at least a six-nucleotide match to both a V gene segment and a J gene segment was required. A rearrangement was called productive if the CDR3 had no stop codons and remained in frame with V and J, and every other rearrangement was called non-productive. Following IMGT convention, CDR3 was defined as the stretch from the second conserved V-encoded cysteine up to the conserved J-encoded phenylalanine. The earlier analysis of some 550 of the donors excluded any sequence lacking an unambiguous match to a single V gene segment. In an earlier analysis of around 590 of the donors, a V segment was called functional when productive rearrangements were above 56.7%, and segregating when the standard deviation between donors exceeded 5%. A statistical classification framework was developed to diagnose cytomegalovirus status using the catalog of TCR beta chain sequences. In a later analysis, V and J genes were assigned by comparing TCR nucleotide sequences against IMGT/GENE-DB human TR gene sequences. In a later analysis, CDR3 sequences and most-parsimonious VDJ recombination scenarios were assigned using the TCRdist pipeline. In a later analysis, each TCR beta chain was defined by its CDR3 amino acid sequence together with its V-gene family, and reads lacking a unique V-gene family were excluded. To address suspected cross-contamination and a sequencing artifact, a later analysis removed approximately 600 highly shared, low-generation-probability nucleotide sequences. In a later analysis, a clonal expansion index for each public chain was calculated from normalized within-repertoire ranks of inferred template counts. In a later analysis, generation probabilities were computed using a VDJ recombination model fitted to out-of-frame rearrangements, and the results were checked against IGoR. In a later analysis, TCR-TCR, TCR-HLA and TCR-CMV co-occurrence was scored with hypergeometric tests, and a repertoire-size bias correction was applied to TCR pairs. To estimate false discovery rates, a later analysis permuted the HLA or CMV assignments 20 times. In a later analysis, co-occurring TCRs were grouped using DBSCAN, with TCRdist sequence similarity added in when clustering inside HLA-allele-positive subsets. Repertoires with fewer than 30,000 or more than 120,000 public chains, plus five repertoires with anomalous nucleotide sharing, were excluded from co-occurrence clustering. This immuneACCESS table, as held by TCRdb, lists in-frame sequences with V and J called but not all clones. Of the missing ones, under half trace to an unresolved V gene in checked studies; the others have no known cause. V and J calls and clone size follow that table, whereas D and trimming were derived from the DNA. This sample is represented by 55,000 to 65,000 clones; 85% of them were singletons. In total, the top ten clones hold about 10% of the sample.

The cohort consisted of approximately 690 healthy bone marrow donors. At the time of sampling, every cohort member was nominally healthy, though immune exposures that went unrecorded were likely present. The donor was CMV seronegative and was included in the group of 352 seronegative cohort members. A peripheral blood sample was collected from each donor, and TCR beta sequencing was performed on peripheral blood mononuclear cells. Genomic DNA extraction from the blood cell samples was performed with the Qiagen DNeasy Blood Extraction Kit. To note about this clone: The antigen it recognizes is unknown. Base qualities are not recorded, but no much larger clone differs from it by a single base.

Trimming costs V 0 bases and J 8 bases, and their ends lie 5 bases apart. The germline V gene (reference sequence) supplies CDR1 GTSNPN and CDR2 SVGIG. Including cysteine and phenylalanine, the CDR3 has 11 amino acids. The kept DNA is CDR3 alone, 33 bases in frame from the first base. The sample taken for sequencing was PBMCs. The TCR sequence derives from a female donor in good health and CMV-seronegative. The chain links TRBV30 with TRBJ2-1; no D gene call is confident. The DNA reads as follows: TGTGCCTGGAGTGTACTTTATGAGCAGTTCTTC. Translated, this gives CAWSVLYEQFF.